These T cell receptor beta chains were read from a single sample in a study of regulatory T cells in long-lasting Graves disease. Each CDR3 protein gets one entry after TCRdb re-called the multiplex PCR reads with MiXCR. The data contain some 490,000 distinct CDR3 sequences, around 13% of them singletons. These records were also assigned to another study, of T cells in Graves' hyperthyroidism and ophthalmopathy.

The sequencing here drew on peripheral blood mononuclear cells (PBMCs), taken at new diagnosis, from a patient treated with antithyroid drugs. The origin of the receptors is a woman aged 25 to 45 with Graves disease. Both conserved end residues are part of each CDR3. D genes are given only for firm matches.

CDR3aa: CAWSVRGRELFF
v_gene: TRBV30
d_gene: .
j_gene: TRBJ2-2

CDR3aa: CSTGTGSYNEQFF
v_gene: TRBV29-1
d_gene: TRBD1
j_gene: TRBJ2-1

CDR3aa: CASRLSTGPRGEQYF
v_gene: TRBV28
d_gene: .
j_gene: TRBJ2-7

CDR3aa: CASSLSVKSEQYF
v_gene: TRBV7-6
d_gene: .
j_gene: TRBJ2-7

CDR3aa: CASRETVNQPQHF
v_gene: TRBV19
d_gene: .
j_gene: TRBJ1-5

CDR3aa: CATSDRKGFNQPQHF
v_gene: TRBV24-1
d_gene: .
j_gene: TRBJ1-5

CDR3aa: CSSRGAVGNTEALF
v_gene: TRBV20-1
d_gene: .
j_gene: TRBJ1-1

CDR3aa: CASSIGQIGELFF
v_gene: TRBV19
d_gene: .
j_gene: TRBJ2-2

CDR3aa: CASSSGTGGNTIYF
v_gene: TRBV12-3/TRBV12-4
d_gene: TRBD1
j_gene: TRBJ1-3

CDR3aa: CASSLETGLPHEQYF
v_gene: TRBV5-1
d_gene: .
j_gene: TRBJ2-7

CDR3aa: CASPSGQGASMNTEAFF
v_gene: TRBV12-3/TRBV12-4
d_gene: TRBD1
j_gene: TRBJ1-1

CDR3aa: CASSENPAATDTQYF
v_gene: TRBV2
d_gene: .
j_gene: TRBJ2-3

CDR3aa: CASSYSNVGDEQYF
v_gene: TRBV6-5
d_gene: .
j_gene: TRBJ2-7

CDR3aa: CASSQGAAGAYGYTF
v_gene: TRBV3-1
d_gene: .
j_gene: TRBJ1-2

CDR3aa: CASSLVRGPGYNSPLHF
v_gene: TRBV7-9
d_gene: .
j_gene: TRBJ1-6

CDR3aa: CASSARLAGEETQYF
v_gene: TRBV2
d_gene: TRBD2
j_gene: TRBJ2-5

CDR3aa: CASSWDPKSQYF
v_gene: TRBV28
d_gene: .
j_gene: TRBJ2-5

CDR3aa: CALSWAGDPSTDTQYF
v_gene: TRBV7-9
d_gene: .
j_gene: TRBJ2-3

CDR3aa: CASSLAPTTTYEQYF
v_gene: TRBV13
d_gene: .
j_gene: TRBJ2-7

CDR3aa: CATSRVGWEQFF
v_gene: TRBV15
d_gene: .
j_gene: TRBJ2-1

CDR3aa: CASSLGGLGVQPQHF
v_gene: TRBV11-2
d_gene: .
j_gene: TRBJ1-5

CDR3aa: CASSQGVRRVDGELFF
v_gene: TRBV3-1
d_gene: .
j_gene: TRBJ2-2

CDR3aa: CASRGDSKNEKLFF
v_gene: TRBV12-3/TRBV12-4
d_gene: TRBD1
j_gene: TRBJ1-4

CDR3aa: CASSIQEGNTQYF
v_gene: TRBV11-2
d_gene: .
j_gene: TRBJ2-3

CDR3aa: CSARGTSVNEQFF
v_gene: TRBV20-1
d_gene: .
j_gene: TRBJ2-1

CDR3aa: CASSLRGVTYNEQFF
v_gene: TRBV5-1
d_gene: .
j_gene: TRBJ2-1

CDR3aa: CASRERGSLFSTDTQYF
v_gene: TRBV2
d_gene: TRBD2
j_gene: TRBJ2-3

CDR3aa: CATSRDRGDQPQHF
v_gene: TRBV15
d_gene: .
j_gene: TRBJ1-5

CDR3aa: CASTYGTGSTGELFF
v_gene: TRBV6-5
d_gene: TRBD1
j_gene: TRBJ2-2

CDR3aa: CSAPRLAGGHNEQFF
v_gene: TRBV20-1
d_gene: TRBD2
j_gene: TRBJ2-1

CDR3aa: CASNPQSGTHTYEQYF
v_gene: TRBV28
d_gene: TRBD2
j_gene: TRBJ2-7

CDR3aa: CASSSYGQGYQPQHF
v_gene: TRBV27
d_gene: TRBD1
j_gene: TRBJ1-5

CDR3aa: CASSLKIGAGRGYTF
v_gene: TRBV11-2
d_gene: .
j_gene: TRBJ1-2

CDR3aa: CASSPLSTNEKLFF
v_gene: TRBV18
d_gene: .
j_gene: TRBJ1-4

CDR3aa: CASSMGEWPLKYEQYF
v_gene: TRBV4-1
d_gene: .
j_gene: TRBJ2-7

CDR3aa: CAISPSEDNEQFF
v_gene: TRBV10-3
d_gene: .
j_gene: TRBJ2-1

CDR3aa: CASSSRQGARGYTF
v_gene: TRBV6-5
d_gene: TRBD1
j_gene: TRBJ1-2

CDR3aa: CASNPWGEPQHF
v_gene: TRBV28
d_gene: .
j_gene: TRBJ1-5

CDR3aa: CASSLVLANTEAFF
v_gene: TRBV5-1
d_gene: .
j_gene: TRBJ1-1

CDR3aa: CASSSILPPTSSYEQYF
v_gene: TRBV6-2/TRBV6-3
d_gene: .
j_gene: TRBJ2-7

CDR3aa: CASSWPGQGIGGYTF
v_gene: TRBV7-2
d_gene: TRBD1
j_gene: TRBJ1-2

CDR3aa: CASSRTGEEAFF
v_gene: TRBV5-6
d_gene: TRBD1
j_gene: TRBJ1-1

CDR3aa: CASSPPQGWTGELFF
v_gene: TRBV28
d_gene: TRBD1
j_gene: TRBJ2-2

CDR3aa: CASSLELLANVLTF
v_gene: TRBV7-2
d_gene: .
j_gene: TRBJ2-6

CDR3aa: CASSEVAGDQPQHF
v_gene: TRBV2
d_gene: .
j_gene: TRBJ1-5

CDR3aa: CASSLVEGFQYF
v_gene: TRBV5-8
d_gene: .
j_gene: TRBJ2-5

CDR3aa: CASSLGWGTEAFF
v_gene: TRBV12-3/TRBV12-4
d_gene: .
j_gene: TRBJ1-1

CDR3aa: CATRDRSHTEAFF
v_gene: TRBV27
d_gene: TRBD1
j_gene: TRBJ1-1

CDR3aa: CASSFWRSPLHF
v_gene: TRBV27
d_gene: .
j_gene: TRBJ1-6

CDR3aa: CASNSGTSRNEQFF
v_gene: TRBV19
d_gene: TRBD2
j_gene: TRBJ2-1

CDR3aa: CSARRRNTEAFF
v_gene: TRBV20-1
d_gene: .
j_gene: TRBJ1-1

CDR3aa: CASSFRRYGYTF
v_gene: TRBV28
d_gene: .
j_gene: TRBJ1-2

CDR3aa: CASSHTPAQNTEAFF
v_gene: TRBV5-1
d_gene: .
j_gene: TRBJ1-1

CDR3aa: CASKAGRGNLNYDYTF
v_gene: TRBV4-1
d_gene: .
j_gene: TRBJ1-2

CDR3aa: CASSRGGEKLFF
v_gene: TRBV12-3/TRBV12-4
d_gene: .
j_gene: TRBJ1-4

CDR3aa: CASSVRGLHQPQHF
v_gene: TRBV27
d_gene: .
j_gene: TRBJ1-5

CDR3aa: CASNFGGLAGGNEQFF
v_gene: TRBV12-3/TRBV12-4
d_gene: TRBD2
j_gene: TRBJ2-1

CDR3aa: CASSIRSSTGELFF
v_gene: TRBV19
d_gene: .
j_gene: TRBJ2-2

CDR3aa: CASSLTSGMGETQYF
v_gene: TRBV7-3
d_gene: TRBD2
j_gene: TRBJ2-5